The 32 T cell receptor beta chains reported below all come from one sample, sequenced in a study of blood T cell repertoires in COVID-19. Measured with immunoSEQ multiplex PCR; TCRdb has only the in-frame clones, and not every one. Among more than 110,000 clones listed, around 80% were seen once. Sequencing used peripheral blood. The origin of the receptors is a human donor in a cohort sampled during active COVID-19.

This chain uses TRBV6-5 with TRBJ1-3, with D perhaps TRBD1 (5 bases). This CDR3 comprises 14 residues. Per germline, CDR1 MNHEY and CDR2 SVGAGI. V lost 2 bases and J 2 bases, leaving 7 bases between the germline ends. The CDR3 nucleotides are TGTGCCAGCAGTTACAGGGGTCCTGGAAACACCATATATTTT. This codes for CASSYRGPGNTIYF.

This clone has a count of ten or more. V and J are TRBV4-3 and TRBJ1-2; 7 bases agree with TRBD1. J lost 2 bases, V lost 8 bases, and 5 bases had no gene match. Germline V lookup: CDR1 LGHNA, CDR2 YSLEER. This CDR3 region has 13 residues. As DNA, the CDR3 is TGCGCCAGCCGAGGGGGCCTAAACTATGGCTACACCTTC. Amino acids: CASRGGLNYGYTF.

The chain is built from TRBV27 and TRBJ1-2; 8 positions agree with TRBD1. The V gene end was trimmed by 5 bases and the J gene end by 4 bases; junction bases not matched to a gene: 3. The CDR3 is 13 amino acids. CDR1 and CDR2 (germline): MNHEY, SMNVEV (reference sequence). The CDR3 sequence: CASSLGTGYGYTF. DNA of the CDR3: TGTGCCAGCAGTCTTGGGACAGGCTATGGCTACACCTTC.

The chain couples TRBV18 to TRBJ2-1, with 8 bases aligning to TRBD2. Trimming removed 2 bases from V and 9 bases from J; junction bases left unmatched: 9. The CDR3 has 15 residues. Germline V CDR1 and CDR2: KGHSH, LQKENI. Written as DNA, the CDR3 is TGTGCCAGCTCACCAGGGACTAGTACCCGAAGTGAGCAGTTCTTC. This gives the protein CASSPGTSTRSEQFF.

CDR3 in amino acids: CASSLSGVSTDTQYF. CDR3 DNA: TGTGCCAGCAGCTTAAGCGGGGTGAGCACAGATACGCAGTATTTT. This chain joins TRBV7-3 and TRBJ2-3; maybe TRBD2 (6 bases). The germline V and J ends were trimmed by 1 base and 0 bases, with 8 bases remaining between them. CDR3 length equals 15 residues. CDR1 is SGHTA and CDR2 is FQGTGA in the germline V gene.

CDR3 loop: CASSTDRGGFETQYF. CDR3 bases: TGTGCCAGTAGTACCGACAGGGGAGGTTTCGAGACCCAGTACTTC. The chain combines TRBV19 with TRBJ2-5; 8 bases align to TRBD1. The germline V gene encodes CDR1 LNHDA and CDR2 SQIVND (reference sequence). This CDR3 spans 15 amino acids. V lost 4 bases and J lost 5; bases outside the gene matches: 9.

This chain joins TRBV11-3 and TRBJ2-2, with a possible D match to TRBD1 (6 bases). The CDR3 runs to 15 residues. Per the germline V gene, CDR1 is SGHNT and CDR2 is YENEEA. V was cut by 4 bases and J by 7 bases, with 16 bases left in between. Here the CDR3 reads CASSSGQIPGGELFF. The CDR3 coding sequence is TGTGCCAGCAGCTCAGGACAGATTCCAGGCGGGGAGCTGTTTTTT.

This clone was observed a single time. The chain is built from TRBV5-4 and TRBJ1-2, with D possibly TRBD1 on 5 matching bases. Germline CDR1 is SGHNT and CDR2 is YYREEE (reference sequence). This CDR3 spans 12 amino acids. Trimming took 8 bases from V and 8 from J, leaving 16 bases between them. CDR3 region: CASRGAFWGYTF. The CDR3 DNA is TGTGCCAGTCGTGGGGCATTCTGGGGCTACACCTTC.

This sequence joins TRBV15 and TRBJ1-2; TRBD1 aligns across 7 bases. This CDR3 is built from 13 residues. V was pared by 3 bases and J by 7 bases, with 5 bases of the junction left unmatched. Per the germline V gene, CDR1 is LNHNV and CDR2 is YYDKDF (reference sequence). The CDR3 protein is CATSSPTGSGYTF. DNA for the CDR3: TGTGCCACCAGCAGTCCGACAGGGAGTGGCTACACCTTC.

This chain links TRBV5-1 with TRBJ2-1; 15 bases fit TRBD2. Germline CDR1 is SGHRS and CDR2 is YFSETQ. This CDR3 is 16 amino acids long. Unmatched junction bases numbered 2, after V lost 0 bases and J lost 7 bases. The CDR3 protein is CASSLAGLAGGNEQFF. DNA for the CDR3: TGCGCCAGCAGCTTGGCGGGACTAGCGGGGGGTAATGAGCAGTTCTTC.

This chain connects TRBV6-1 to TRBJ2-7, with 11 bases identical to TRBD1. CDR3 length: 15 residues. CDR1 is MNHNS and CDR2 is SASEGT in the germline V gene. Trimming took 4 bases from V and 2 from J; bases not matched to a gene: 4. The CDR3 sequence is CASSVAGQGAYEQYF. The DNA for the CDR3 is TGTGCCAGCAGTGTAGCGGGACAGGGGGCCTACGAGCAGTACTTC.

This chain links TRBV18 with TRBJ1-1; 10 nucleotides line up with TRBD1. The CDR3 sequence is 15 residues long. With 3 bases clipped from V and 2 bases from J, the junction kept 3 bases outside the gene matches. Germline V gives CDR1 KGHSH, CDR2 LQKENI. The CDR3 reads CASSPKTGGNTEAFF. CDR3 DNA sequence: TGTGCCAGCTCACCCAAGACAGGGGGCAACACTGAAGCTTTCTTT.

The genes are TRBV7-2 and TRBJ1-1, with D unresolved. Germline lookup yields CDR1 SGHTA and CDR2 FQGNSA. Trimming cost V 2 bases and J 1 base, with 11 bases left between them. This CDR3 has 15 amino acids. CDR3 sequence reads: CASSLYAARNTEAFF. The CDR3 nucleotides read TGTGCCAGCAGCTTATATGCGGCCCGGAACACTGAAGCTTTCTTT.

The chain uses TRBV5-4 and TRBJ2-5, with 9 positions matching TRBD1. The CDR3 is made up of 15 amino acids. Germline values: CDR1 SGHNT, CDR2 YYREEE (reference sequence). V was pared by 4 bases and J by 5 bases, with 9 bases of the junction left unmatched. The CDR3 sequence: CASSRAQGALETQYF. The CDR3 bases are TGTGCCAGCAGCCGAGCACAGGGGGCTTTGGAGACCCAGTACTTC.

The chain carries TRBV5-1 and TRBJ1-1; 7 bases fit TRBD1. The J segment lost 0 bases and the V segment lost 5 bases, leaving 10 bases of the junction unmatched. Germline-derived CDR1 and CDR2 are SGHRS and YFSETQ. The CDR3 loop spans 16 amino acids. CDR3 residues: CASRTGNVGVNTEAFF. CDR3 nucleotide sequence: TGCGCCAGCAGGACAGGGAATGTGGGGGTGAACACTGAAGCTTTCTTT. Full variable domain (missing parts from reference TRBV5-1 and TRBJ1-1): KAGVTQTPRYLIKTRGQQVTLSCSPISGHRSVSWYQQTPGQGLQFLFEYFSETQRNKGNFPGRFSGRQFSNSRSEMNVSTLELGDSALYLCASRTGNVGVNTEAFFGQGTRLTVV.

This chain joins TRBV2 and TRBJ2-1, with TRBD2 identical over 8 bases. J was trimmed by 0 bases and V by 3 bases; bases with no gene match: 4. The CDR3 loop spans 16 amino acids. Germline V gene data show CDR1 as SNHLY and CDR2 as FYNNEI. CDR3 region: CASSDGRGDSYNEQFF. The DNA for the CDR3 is TGTGCCAGCAGTGATGGGCGGGGGGACTCCTACAATGAGCAGTTCTTC.

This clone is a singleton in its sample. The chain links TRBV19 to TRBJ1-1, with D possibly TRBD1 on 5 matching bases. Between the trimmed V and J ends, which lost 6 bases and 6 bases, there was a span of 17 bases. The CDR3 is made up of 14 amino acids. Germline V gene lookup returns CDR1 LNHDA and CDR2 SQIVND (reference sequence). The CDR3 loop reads CASRTGSGGSEAFF. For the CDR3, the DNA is TGTGCCAGTAGGACCGGGAGCGGGGGTTCTGAAGCTTTCTTT.

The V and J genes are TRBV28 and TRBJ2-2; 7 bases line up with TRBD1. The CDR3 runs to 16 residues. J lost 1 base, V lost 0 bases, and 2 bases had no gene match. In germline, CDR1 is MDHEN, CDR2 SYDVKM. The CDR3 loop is CASSLWGDRNTGELFF. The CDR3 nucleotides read TGTGCCAGCAGTTTATGGGGGGACAGGAACACCGGGGAGCTGTTTTTT.

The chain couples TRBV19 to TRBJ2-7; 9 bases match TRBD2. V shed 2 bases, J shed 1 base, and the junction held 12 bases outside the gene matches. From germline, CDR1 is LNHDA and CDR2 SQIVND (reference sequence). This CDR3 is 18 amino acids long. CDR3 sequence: CASSIWSLGLAPSYEQYF. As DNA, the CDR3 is TGTGCCAGTAGTATATGGTCTCTTGGACTAGCGCCTTCCTACGAGCAGTACTTC. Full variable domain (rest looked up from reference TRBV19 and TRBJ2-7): DGGITQSPKYLFRKEGQNVTLSCEQNLNHDAMYWYRQDPGQGLRLIYYSQIVNDFQKGDIAEGYSVSREKKESFPLTVTSAQKNPTAFYLCASSIWSLGLAPSYEQYFGPGTRLTVT.

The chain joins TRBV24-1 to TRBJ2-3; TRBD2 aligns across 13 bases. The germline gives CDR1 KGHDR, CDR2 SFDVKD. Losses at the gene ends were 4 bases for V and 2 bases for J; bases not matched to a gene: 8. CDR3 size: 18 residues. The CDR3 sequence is CATSELRTSGGSTDTQYF. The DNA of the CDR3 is TGTGCCACCAGTGAGTTGCGGACTAGCGGGGGTTCCACAGATACGCAGTATTTT.

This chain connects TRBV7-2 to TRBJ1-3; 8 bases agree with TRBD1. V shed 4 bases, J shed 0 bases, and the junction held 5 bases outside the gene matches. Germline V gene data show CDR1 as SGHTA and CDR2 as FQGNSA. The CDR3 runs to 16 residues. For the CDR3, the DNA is TGTGCCAGCAGCTCCGGACAGGGCCACTCTGGAAACACCATATATTTT. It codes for CASSSGQGHSGNTIYF.

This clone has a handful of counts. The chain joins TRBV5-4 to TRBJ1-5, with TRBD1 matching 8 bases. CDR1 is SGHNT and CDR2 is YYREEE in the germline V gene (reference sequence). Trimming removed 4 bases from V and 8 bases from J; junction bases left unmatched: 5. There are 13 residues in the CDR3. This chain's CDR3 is CASSHGTGEPQHF. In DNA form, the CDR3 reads TGTGCCAGCAGCCACGGGACAGGTGAGCCCCAGCATTTT.

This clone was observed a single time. The CDR3 spells CASSSPTGELFF. CDR3 sequence (DNA): TGTGCCAGCAGCTCCCCGACCGGGGAGCTGTTTTTT. The V and J genes are TRBV11-3 and TRBJ2-2; D is undetermined. The germline V and J ends were trimmed by 4 bases and 5 bases, with 5 bases remaining between them. The CDR3 runs 12 residues. Germline values: CDR1 SGHNT, CDR2 YENEEA.

CDR3 region: CASSQRLGQNTEAFF. CDR3 in DNA: TGTGCCAGCAGCCAACGGCTAGGTCAGAACACTGAAGCTTTCTTT. The rearrangement links TRBV3-1 (or the pseudogene TRBV3-2) to TRBJ1-1, with D unresolved. The V end lost 2 bases, the J end lost 1 base, and 11 bases lay between the germline ends. Germline CDR1 reads LGHDT; CDR2 reads YNNKEL (reference sequence). The CDR3 consists of 15 residues.

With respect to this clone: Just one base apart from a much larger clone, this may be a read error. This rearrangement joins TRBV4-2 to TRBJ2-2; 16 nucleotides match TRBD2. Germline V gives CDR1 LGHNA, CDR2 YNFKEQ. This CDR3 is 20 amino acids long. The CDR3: CASSRPSGTSGGAGTRELFF. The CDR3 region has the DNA TGTGCCAGCAGCCGCCCCTCCGGGACTAGCGGGGGGGCGGGCACCAGGGAGCTGTTTTTT.

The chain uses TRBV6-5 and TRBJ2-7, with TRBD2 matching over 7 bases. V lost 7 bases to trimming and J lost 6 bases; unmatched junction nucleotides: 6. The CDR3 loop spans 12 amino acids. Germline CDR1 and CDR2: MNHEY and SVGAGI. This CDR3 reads CASKGLEREQYF. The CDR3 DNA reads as TGTGCCAGCAAAGGACTAGAACGCGAGCAGTACTTC.

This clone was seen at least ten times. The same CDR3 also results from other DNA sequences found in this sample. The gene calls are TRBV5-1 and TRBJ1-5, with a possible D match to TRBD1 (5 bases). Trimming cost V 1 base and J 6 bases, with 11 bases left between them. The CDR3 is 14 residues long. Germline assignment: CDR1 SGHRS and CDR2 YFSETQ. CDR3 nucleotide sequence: TGCGCCAGCAGCTTGTTTGGGGGGGGTCAGCCCCAGCATTTT. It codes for CASSLFGGGQPQHF.

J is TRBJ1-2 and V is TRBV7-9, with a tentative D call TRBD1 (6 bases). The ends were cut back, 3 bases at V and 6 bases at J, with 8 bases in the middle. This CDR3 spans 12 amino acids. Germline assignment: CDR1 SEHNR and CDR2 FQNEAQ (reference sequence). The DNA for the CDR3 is TGTGCCAGCAGCTTCGGACAGAATGGCTACACCTTC. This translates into CASSFGQNGYTF.

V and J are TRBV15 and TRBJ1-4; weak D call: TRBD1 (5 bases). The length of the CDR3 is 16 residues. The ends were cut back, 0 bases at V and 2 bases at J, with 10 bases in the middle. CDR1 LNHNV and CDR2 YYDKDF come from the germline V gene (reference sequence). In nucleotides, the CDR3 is TGTGCCACCAGCAGAGATCTTCCAGGGACTAATGAAAAACTGTTTTTT. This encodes CATSRDLPGTNEKLFF. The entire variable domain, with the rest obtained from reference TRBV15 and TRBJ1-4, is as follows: DAMVIQNPRYQVTQFGKPVTLSCSQTLNHNVMYWYQQKSSQAPKLLFHYYDKDFNNEADTPDNFQSRRPNTSFCFLDIRSPGLGDTAMYLCATSRDLPGTNEKLFFGSGTQLSVL.

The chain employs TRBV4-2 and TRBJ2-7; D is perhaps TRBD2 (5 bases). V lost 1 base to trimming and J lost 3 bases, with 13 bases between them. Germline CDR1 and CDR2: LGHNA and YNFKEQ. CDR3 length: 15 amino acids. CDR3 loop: CASSQVRAGGYEQYF. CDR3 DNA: TGTGCCAGCAGCCAAGTTCGGGCAGGAGGCTACGAGCAGTACTTC.

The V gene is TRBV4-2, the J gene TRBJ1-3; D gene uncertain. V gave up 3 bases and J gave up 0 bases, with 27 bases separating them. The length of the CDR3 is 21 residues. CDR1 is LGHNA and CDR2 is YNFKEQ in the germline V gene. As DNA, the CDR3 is TGTGCCAGCAGCCATTCGGGTTCCGGGGTCTCCCCAACTTACTCTGGAAACACCATATATTTT. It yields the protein CASSHSGSGVSPTYSGNTIYF.

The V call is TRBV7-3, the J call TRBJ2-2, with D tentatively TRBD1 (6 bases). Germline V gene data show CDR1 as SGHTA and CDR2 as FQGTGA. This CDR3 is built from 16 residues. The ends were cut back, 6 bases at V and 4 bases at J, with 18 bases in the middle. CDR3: CASSPDRLRGTGELFF. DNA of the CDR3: TGTGCCAGCAGTCCAGACAGGCTCAGGGGCACCGGGGAGCTGTTTTTT.